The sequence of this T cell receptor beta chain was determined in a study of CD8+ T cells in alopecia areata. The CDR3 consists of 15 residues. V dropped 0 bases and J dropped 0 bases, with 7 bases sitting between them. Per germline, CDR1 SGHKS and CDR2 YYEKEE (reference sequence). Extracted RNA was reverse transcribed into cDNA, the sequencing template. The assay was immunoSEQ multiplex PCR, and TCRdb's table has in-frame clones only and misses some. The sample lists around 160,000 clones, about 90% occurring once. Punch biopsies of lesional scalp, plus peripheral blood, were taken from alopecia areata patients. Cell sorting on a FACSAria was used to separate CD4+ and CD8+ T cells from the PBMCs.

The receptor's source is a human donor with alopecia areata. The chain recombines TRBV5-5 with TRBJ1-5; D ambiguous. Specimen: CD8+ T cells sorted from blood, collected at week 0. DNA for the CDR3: TGTGCCAGCAGCTTGGGGGGAGTTAGCAATCAGCCCCAGCATTTT. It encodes CASSLGGVSNQPQHF.